The 18 T cell receptor beta chains below come from one sample, sequenced in a study of Tregs in tolerant kidney transplant recipients. Sequencing was performed with immunoSEQ multiplex PCR; in TCRdb, only in-frame clones are kept and a portion is missing. The sample consists of tens of thousands of clones, more than 85% of them appearing once. Material: Tregs from blood, obtained before the transplant. These receptors originate from a human donor who received a combined kidney and bone marrow transplant.

The V call is TRBV27, the J call TRBJ2-5; D is perhaps TRBD1 (5 bases). The end of the DNA is better explained by TRBJ2-7, so the J call may be wrong. The CDR3 length is 16 residues. The germline CDR1 and CDR2 sequences are MNHEY and SMNVEV (reference sequence). CDR3 sequence: CASSQKGPGQVYEQYF. The CDR3 bases are TGTGCCAGCAGCCAAAAGGGGCCAGGGCAGGTCTACGAGCAGTACTTC.

This chain links TRBV6-6 with TRBJ2-5; the match to TRBD2 covers 7 bases. The J call could be wrong; TRBJ2-7 is a better fit for the DNA end. Germline V gene lookup returns CDR1 MNHNY and CDR2 SVGAGI (reference sequence). The CDR3 totals 13 residues. The CDR3 reads CASGGGVPYEQYF. The CDR3 nucleotides read TGTGCCAGCGGGGGAGGGGTTCCCTACGAGCAGTACTTC.

This clone was counted once. The J gene is TRBJ1-1, the V gene TRBV30; D is perhaps TRBD1 (5 bases). This CDR3 comprises 14 residues. V was pared by 2 bases and J by 3 bases, with 13 bases between. Germline V gene sequence: CDR1 GTSNPN, CDR2 SVGIG (reference sequence). This CDR3 is CAWSRRLGDTEAFF. The CDR3 DNA sequence: TGTGCCTGGAGTCGGAGGTTAGGGGACACTGAAGCTTTCTTT.

The J gene is TRBJ2-1, the V gene TRBV5-1; TRBD1 or TRBD2 may be the D gene (5 bases each). The CDR3 runs to 15 residues. Trimming stripped 0 bases from V and 6 bases from J, with 13 bases between. CDR1 is SGHRS and CDR2 is YFSETQ in the germline V gene. As DNA, the CDR3 is TGCGCCAGCAGCTTGGACGGGGCACGTCGCAATGAGCAGTTCTTC. Translating it yields CASSLDGARRNEQFF.

CDR3 protein: CASSYRGRGGYTF. The DNA for the CDR3 is TGTGCCAGCAGTTACAGGGGGCGAGGTGGCTACACCTTC. V and J are TRBV6-5 and TRBJ1-2, with 7 bases lining up with TRBD1. Per the germline V gene, CDR1 is MNHEY and CDR2 is SVGAGI. V gave up 2 bases and J gave up 7 bases; unmatched junction bases: 4. The CDR3 has 13 residues.

This clone occurred a few times. Other DNA sequences in the sample encode the same CDR3. J is TRBJ1-1 and V is TRBV6-6; D gene unclear. Germline CDR1 is MNHNY and CDR2 is SVGAGI (reference sequence). V was clipped by 3 bases and J by 1 base, with 6 bases between them. The CDR3 has 13 amino acids. CDR3 coding DNA: TGTGCCAGCAGTTATGGAGGGAACACTGAAGCTTTCTTT. Translation: CASSYGGNTEAFF.

The V call is TRBV5-4, the J call TRBJ2-7; D gene ambiguous. V was pared by 4 bases and J by 2 bases, with 16 bases between. The germline gives CDR1 SGHNT, CDR2 YYREEE (reference sequence). The CDR3 is 15 amino acids. This CDR3 reads CASSPGGVRAYEQYF. For the CDR3, the DNA is TGTGCCAGCAGCCCGGGTGGGGTAAGGGCCTACGAGCAGTACTTC.

The chain couples TRBV28 to TRBJ1-5, with D possibly being TRBD1 (5 bases). The germline gives CDR1 MDHEN, CDR2 SYDVKM. This CDR3 is 16 amino acids long. The V end lost 7 bases, the J end lost 0 bases, and 16 bases lay between the germline ends. CDR3 sequence: CASTSTGAYSNQPQHF. For the CDR3, the DNA is TGTGCCAGCACCTCTACAGGCGCGTATAGCAATCAGCCCCAGCATTTT.

This chain joins TRBV11-2 and TRBJ2-3, with D tentatively TRBD2 (5 bases). CDR3 length equals 17 residues. Trimming left V 5 bases short and J 0 bases short, with 18 bases between. CDR1 is SGHAT, CDR2 FQNNGV, per germline. The DNA of the CDR3 is TGTGCCAGCAGCCCCGGACTCAAAGGAGCTAGCACAGATACGCAGTATTTT. Translating it yields CASSPGLKGASTDTQYF.

The chain combines TRBV28 with TRBJ1-5; 7 bases map to TRBD1. This CDR3 spans 16 amino acids. Trimming at V came to 6 bases and at J to 0 bases, leaving 8 bases not matched to a gene. Per germline, CDR1 MDHEN and CDR2 SYDVKM. The DNA for the CDR3 is TGTGCCAGCAGCGGACAGGCATTACTTAGCAATCAGCCCCAGCATTTT. This codes for CASSGQALLSNQPQHF.

The chain joins TRBV10-3 to TRBJ2-3; 9 bases are a match to TRBD2. CDR3 size: 15 residues. V trimming: 2 bases; J trimming: 2 bases; junction bases outside the gene matches: 2. Germline V gives CDR1 ENHRY, CDR2 SYGVKD. CDR3 loop: CAISEEREATDTQYF. Here the CDR3 DNA reads TGTGCCATCAGTGAGGAGCGGGAGGCCACAGATACGCAGTATTTT.

This rearrangement joins TRBV29-1 to TRBJ2-7; 7 bases are a match to TRBD2. This CDR3 is 15 amino acids long. V was clipped by 2 bases and J by 3 bases; unmatched bases: 10. Germline values: CDR1 SQVTM, CDR2 ANQGSEA. This CDR3 is CSVETASGAGYEQYF. CDR3 bases: TGCAGCGTTGAAACAGCGAGCGGGGCTGGCTACGAGCAGTACTTC.

This rearrangement joins TRBV28 to TRBJ1-5, with D tentatively TRBD1 (6 bases). The V gene's germline CDR1 is MDHEN and CDR2 SYDVKM. The CDR3 length is 14 residues. V gave up 2 bases and J gave up 11 bases, with 16 bases separating them. CDR3 sequence (DNA): TGTGCCAGCAGTTTAGGGGACACTCTTACATCCCAGCATTTT. Its protein product is CASSLGDTLTSQHF. Variable domain in full (rest from reference TRBV28 and TRBJ1-5): DVKVTQSSRYLVKRTGEKVFLECVQDMDHENMFWYRQDPGLGLRLIYFSYDVKMKEKGDIPEGYSVSREKKERFSLILESASTNQTSMYLCASSLGDTLTSQHFGDGTRLSIL.

This sequence joins TRBV2 and TRBJ2-5; D could derive from TRBD1 or TRBD2 (5 bases each). The CDR3 has 15 residues. The germline CDR1 and CDR2 sequences are SNHLY and FYNNEI. V lost 0 bases, J lost 1 base, and 9 bases lay in between. The CDR3 loop is CASSEAGTTQETQYF. The CDR3 nucleotides read TGTGCCAGCAGTGAAGCAGGGACCACCCAAGAGACCCAGTACTTC. The entire variable domain, with the rest obtained from reference TRBV2 and TRBJ2-5, is as follows: EPEVTQTPSHQVTQMGQEVILRCVPISNHLYFYWYRQILGQKVEFLVSFYNNEISEKSEIFDDQFSVERPDGSNFTLKIRSTKLEDSAMYFCASSEAGTTQETQYFGPGTRLLVL.

The rearrangement links TRBV7-3 to TRBJ2-1; D possibly matches TRBD1 or TRBD2 (5 bases each). The CDR3 has 11 residues. Germline V gene sequence: CDR1 SGHTA, CDR2 FQGTGA. V was shortened by 4 bases and J by 12 bases, with 10 bases between the two germline ends. The CDR3 sequence: CASSSGTAQFF. The CDR3 DNA reads as TGTGCCAGCAGCTCCGGGACCGCGCAGTTCTTC.

V is TRBV14 and J is TRBJ2-5, with D unresolved. V gave up 3 bases and J gave up 1 base, with 3 bases separating them. The CDR3 spans 12 residues. Germline V gene data show CDR1 as SGHDN and CDR2 as FVKESK. The CDR3 sequence is CASSQIQETQYF. The CDR3 bases are TGTGCCAGCAGCCAGATCCAAGAGACCCAGTACTTC.

The chain recombines TRBV7-2 with TRBJ1-1; D is possibly TRBD1 (6 bases). V lost 1 base, J lost 1 base, and 13 bases lay in between. CDR3 length: 16 residues. Per the germline V gene, CDR1 is SGHTA and CDR2 is FQGNSA. In DNA, the CDR3 is TGTGCCAGCAGCTTAGTCGGTGCGACAGGGAACACTGAAGCTTTCTTT. This sequence encodes CASSLVGATGNTEAFF.

The chain couples TRBV4-3 to TRBJ2-6; D might be TRBD1 (5 bases). The ends were cut back, 5 bases at V and 4 bases at J, with 21 bases in the middle. Germline lookup yields CDR1 LGHNA and CDR2 YSLEER. The CDR3 has 18 residues. The CDR3, as DNA: TGCGCCAGCAGCTATGTTGGCAGGGTCACCAGGGGGGCCAACGTCCTGACTTTC. It specifies CASSYVGRVTRGANVLTF.